The sequence of this TCR beta chain was determined in a study of T cell responses to AZD1222 COVID-19 vaccine. Overall study findings and caveats: Donors were largely white British and mainly female; clonal diversity was possibly underestimated. Spike as a whole was targeted by vaccine-associated CD4 TCRs, dominant at 160-218 and 743-854.

The protocol was immunoSEQ multiplex PCR, while the TCRdb copy is restricted to in-frame clones and leaves out a portion. The data contain about 110,000 clones, nearly 90% of them seen just once; the ten biggest clones take up around 3.2%. Trimming cost V 4 bases and J 5 bases; bases outside gene matches: 10. Germline CDR1 is SGHRS and CDR2 is YFSETQ. This CDR3 contains 18 residues. About this clone itself: Its specificity is unknown.

The sequence derives from an adult in good health. The chain combines TRBV5-1 with TRBJ2-3; 16 bases match TRBD2. The material was peripheral blood, obtained on day 0 of AZD1222 vaccination. The CDR3 region is CASSRTGTSGGAEDTQYF. In DNA, the CDR3 is TGCGCCAGCAGCCGAACCGGGACTAGCGGGGGGGCCGAAGATACGCAGTATTTT.